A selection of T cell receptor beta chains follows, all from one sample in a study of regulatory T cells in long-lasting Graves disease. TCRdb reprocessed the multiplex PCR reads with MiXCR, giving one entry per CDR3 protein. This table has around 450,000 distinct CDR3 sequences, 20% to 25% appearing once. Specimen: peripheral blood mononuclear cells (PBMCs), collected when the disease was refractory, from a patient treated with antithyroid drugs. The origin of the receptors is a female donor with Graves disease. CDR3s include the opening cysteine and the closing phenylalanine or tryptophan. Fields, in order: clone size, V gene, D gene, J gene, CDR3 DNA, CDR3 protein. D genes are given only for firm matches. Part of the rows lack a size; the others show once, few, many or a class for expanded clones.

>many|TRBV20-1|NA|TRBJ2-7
TGCAGTGCTAGACCCGAGTCCTACGAGCAGTACTTC
CSARPESYEQYF
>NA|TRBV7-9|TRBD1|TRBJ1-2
TGTGCCAGCAGTTATTCCCGGGACAGCGGGTCCCAACCCTATGGCTACACCTTC
CASSYSRDSGSQPYGYTF
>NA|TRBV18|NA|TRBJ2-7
TGTGCCAGCTCACCACCCGGGACGGGGACCTACGAGCAGTACTTC
CASSPPGTGTYEQYF
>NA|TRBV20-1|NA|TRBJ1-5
TGCAGTGCTCAGGGGCGGAAGTTGGGCAATCAGCCCCAGCATTTT
CSAQGRKLGNQPQHF
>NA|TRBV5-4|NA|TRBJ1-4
TGTGCCAGCAGCTTGGTCCGGGGGAAACTGTTTTTT
CASSLVRGKLFF
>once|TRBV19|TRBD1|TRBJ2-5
TGTGCCAGTAGTTCGGGACAGGGGGGACAAGAGACCCGGTACTTC
CASSSGQGGQETRYF
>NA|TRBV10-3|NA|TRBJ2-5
TGTGCCATCAGTGAGATGGGGGAGACCCAGTACTTC
CAISEMGETQYF
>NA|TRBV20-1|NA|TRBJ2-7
TGCAGTGCTAGAGGGACAGAAGTATACGAGCAGTACTTC
CSARGTEVYEQYF
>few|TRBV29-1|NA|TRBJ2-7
TGCAGCGTGGGAAGATCAGGGGTAGGAGGTGAGCAGTACTTC
CSVGRSGVGGEQYF
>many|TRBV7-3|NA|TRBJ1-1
TGTGCCAGCAGTCGCGACAGGAACACTGAAGCTTTCTTT
CASSRDRNTEAFF
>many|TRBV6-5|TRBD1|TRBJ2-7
TGTGCCAGCAGTTACCCTGGACAGGGGGGCTACGAGCAGTACTTC
CASSYPGQGGYEQYF
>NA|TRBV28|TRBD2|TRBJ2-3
TGTGCCAGCAGGAACAGCGGGGGGGCGCTCACAGATACGCAGTATTTT
CASRNSGGALTDTQYF
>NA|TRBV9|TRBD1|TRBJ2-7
TGTGCCAGCGGCGTAGTAGGACAGGGTGACGAGCAGTACTTC
CASGVVGQGDEQYF
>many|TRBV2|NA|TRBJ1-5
TGTGCCAGCAGCCAGGACAACAGAGTTAGTCAGCCCCAGCATTTT
CASSQDNRVSQPQHF
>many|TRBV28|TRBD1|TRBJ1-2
TGTGCCAGCAGTTTATCCGACAGGGTCAGCAATGGCTACACCTTC
CASSLSDRVSNGYTF
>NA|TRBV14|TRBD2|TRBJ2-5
TGTGCCAGCAGCCAAGAAAGGGTGATAGCGGGGCGAGAGACCCAGTACTTC
CASSQERVIAGRETQYF
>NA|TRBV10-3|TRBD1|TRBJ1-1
TGTGCCATCAGCGTTACCGGGACAGGTGAATCTTTCTTT
CAISVTGTGESFF
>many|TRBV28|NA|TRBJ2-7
TGTGCCAGCAGTTTCCCCGGGTCTACCTACGAGCAGTACTTC
CASSFPGSTYEQYF
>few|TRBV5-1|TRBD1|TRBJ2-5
TGCGCCAGCAGCTTGGCGGGACAGTATAGTGAGACCCAGTACTTC
CASSLAGQYSETQYF
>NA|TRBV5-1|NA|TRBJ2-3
TGCGCCAGCAGCCCACTCCCAGTCGTCCCTAGCACAGATACGCAGTATTTT
CASSPLPVVPSTDTQYF
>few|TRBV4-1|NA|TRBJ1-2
TGCGCCAGCAGCCAAGATCCACAGGGTGTCCGTAACTATGGCTACACCTTC
CASSQDPQGVRNYGYTF
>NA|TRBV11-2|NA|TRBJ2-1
TGTGCCAGCAGCAACCGCGGCAATGAGCAGTTCTTC
CASSNRGNEQFF
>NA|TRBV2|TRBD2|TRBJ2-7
TGTGCCAGCAGCTTGGGACTAGGGGGGAGCTCCTACGAGCGGTACTTC
CASSLGLGGSSYERYF
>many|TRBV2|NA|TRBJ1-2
TGTGCCAGCAGGGGATACTATGGCTACACCTTC
CASRGYYGYTF
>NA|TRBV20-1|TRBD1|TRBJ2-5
TGCAGTGCTAGGAACCGGGACAGGGGCCGGGAGACCCAGTACTTC
CSARNRDRGRETQYF
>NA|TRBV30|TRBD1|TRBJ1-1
TGTGCCTGCGACAGGGGGATAGGGAACACTGAAGCTTTCTTT
CACDRGIGNTEAFF
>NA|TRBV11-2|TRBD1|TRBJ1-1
TGTGCCAGCAGACCAATCAACGACAGGGCGGGCACTGAAGCTTTCTTT
CASRPINDRAGTEAFF
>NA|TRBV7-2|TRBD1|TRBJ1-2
TGTGCCAGCAGCTGTCAGGGGGCCTACTATGGCTACACCTTC
CASSCQGAYYGYTF
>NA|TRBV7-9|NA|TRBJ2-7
TGTGCCAGCAGCACAAACAGGGAAGGAGAAGCTTCCGAGCAGTACTTC
CASSTNREGEASEQYF
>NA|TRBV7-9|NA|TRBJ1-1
TGTGCCAGCAGCTTGCCGTTTGGGGCTACTGAAGCTTTCTTT
CASSLPFGATEAFF
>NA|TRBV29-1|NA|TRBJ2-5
TGCAGCGTTTCGCAGAGGGAGACCCAGTACTTC
CSVSQRETQYF
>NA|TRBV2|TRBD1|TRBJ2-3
TGTGCCAGCAGTCCACCGCAGGGGGCTGCAGATACGCAGTATTTT
CASSPPQGAADTQYF
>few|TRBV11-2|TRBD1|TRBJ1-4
TGTGCCAGCAGCTTAGTGTTACAGGGGACGAATGAAAAACTGTTTTTT
CASSLVLQGTNEKLFF
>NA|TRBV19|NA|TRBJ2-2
TGTGCCACGATCGGGCAGTGGGAGCTGTTTTTT
CATIGQWELFF
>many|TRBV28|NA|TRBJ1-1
TGTGCCAGCAGTTTATGGGAGGGTCCGAGCGGGATGAACACTGAAGCTTTCTTT
CASSLWEGPSGMNTEAFF
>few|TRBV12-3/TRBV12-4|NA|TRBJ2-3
TGTGCCAGCAACCTCAGCGGAGGCACAGATACGCAGTATTTT
CASNLSGGTDTQYF
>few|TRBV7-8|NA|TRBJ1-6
TGTGCCAGCAGCTCAGGCCCTGCGCGTATGCCCCTCCACTTT
CASSSGPARMPLHF
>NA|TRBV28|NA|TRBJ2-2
TGTGCCAGTGAGGACATGGGCGGGGAGCTGTTTTTT
CASEDMGGELFF
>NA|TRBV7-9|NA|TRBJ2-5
TGTGCCAGCAGCTCCCAGGCGACTAGCCAAGAGACCCAGTACTTC
CASSSQATSQETQYF
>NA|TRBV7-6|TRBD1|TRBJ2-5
TGTGCCAGCAGCTTACCCGGGACAGACCAAGAGACCCAGTACTTC
CASSLPGTDQETQYF
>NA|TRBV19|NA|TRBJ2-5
TGTGACAGTAGTATAGCTACCTTTAGGGGGCAAGAGACCCAGTACTTC
CDSSIATFRGQETQYF
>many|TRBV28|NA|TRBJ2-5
TGTGCCAGCAGTTCTGGGAACCAAGAGACCCAGTACTTC
CASSSGNQETQYF
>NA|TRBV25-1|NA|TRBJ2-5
TGTGCCAGCAGTGATGACAGGCAGGGAGGTAACCAAGAGACCCAGTACTTC
CASSDDRQGGNQETQYF
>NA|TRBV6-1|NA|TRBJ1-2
TGTGCCAGCGTTGGGGGGGTTGATGGCTACACCTTC
CASVGGVDGYTF
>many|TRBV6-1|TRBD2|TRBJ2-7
TGTGCCAGCAGAACCGGGACTAACTACGAGCAGTACTTC
CASRTGTNYEQYF
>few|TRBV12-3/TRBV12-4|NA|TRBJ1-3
TGTGCCAGCAGTTCCGGGCCTACGTCCGGAAACACCATATATTTT
CASSSGPTSGNTIYF
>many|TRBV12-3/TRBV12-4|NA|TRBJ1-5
TGTGCCAGCAGTTTAGGACCGGGCAGCAATCAGCCCCAGCATTTT
CASSLGPGSNQPQHF
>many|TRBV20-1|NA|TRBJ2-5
TGCAGTGCCCGACGAGGGGCGGGAATCTCGGAGACCCAGTACTTC
CSARRGAGISETQYF